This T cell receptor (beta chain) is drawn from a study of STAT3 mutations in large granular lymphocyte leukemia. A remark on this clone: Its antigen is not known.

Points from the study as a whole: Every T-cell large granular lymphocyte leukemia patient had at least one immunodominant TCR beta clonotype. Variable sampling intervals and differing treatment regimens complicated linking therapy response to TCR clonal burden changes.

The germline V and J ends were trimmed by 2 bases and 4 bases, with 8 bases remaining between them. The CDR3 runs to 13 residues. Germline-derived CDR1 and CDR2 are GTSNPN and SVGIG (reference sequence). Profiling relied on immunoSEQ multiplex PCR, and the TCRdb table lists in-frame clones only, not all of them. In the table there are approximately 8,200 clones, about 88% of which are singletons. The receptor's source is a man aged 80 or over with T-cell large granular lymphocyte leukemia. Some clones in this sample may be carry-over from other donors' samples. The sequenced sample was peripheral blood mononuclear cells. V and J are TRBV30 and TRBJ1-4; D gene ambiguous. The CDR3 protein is CAWSSPYNEKLFF. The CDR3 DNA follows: TGTGCCTGGAGTTCCCCATATAATGAAAAACTGTTTTTT.